This T cell receptor (beta chain) was identified during a study of T cell responses to AZD1222 COVID-19 vaccine. Across the whole study: Pooling was applied to second doses at about 4 or about 12 weeks.

TCRdb's copy holds only in-frame clones and misses some; the assay was immunoSEQ multiplex PCR. The data show approximately 110,000 clones, with more than 75% seen just once and about 2.5% held by the top ten. The sequenced sample was peripheral blood, obtained on day 0 of AZD1222 vaccination. The receptor was derived from an adult in good health.

The CDR3 region is CASSVYPSTNTDTQYF. CDR3 bases: TGTGCCAGCAGCGTATACCCTAGCACCAACACAGATACGCAGTATTTT. The chain has TRBV7-2 and TRBJ2-3, with a possible D match to TRBD2 (5 bases). Trimming left V 5 bases short and J 2 bases short, with 17 bases between. Per germline, CDR1 SGHTA and CDR2 FQGNSA. The length of the CDR3 is 16 residues.